This T cell receptor beta chain is drawn from a study of OX40 agonist ivuxolimab in advanced cancers. As to this clone: The antigen is not known.

The table came from immunoSEQ multiplex PCR; TCRdb's copy has only in-frame clones and leaves some out. The data show over 55,000 clones, with about 89% seen just once and more than 13% held by the top ten. Study outcomes and limitations: CD4+ and CD8+ T cells in blood underwent clonal expansion by week 6 at 0.1 to 3.0 mg/kg.

The ends lost 3 bases at V and 6 bases at J; junction bases unmatched: 9. CDR1 and CDR2 from the germline V gene are SGHTA and FQGTGA. The CDR3 length is 16 residues. The origin of this receptor is an adult with an advanced solid tumor such as melanoma, head and neck, liver or kidney cancer. This specimen consisted of CD4+ or CD8+ T cells sorted from blood, obtained in a trial of the OX40 agonist ivuxolimab. The chain has TRBV7-3 and TRBJ2-1; TRBD2 aligns across 9 bases. Here the CDR3 reads CASSFSIAGVPNEQFF. The DNA for the CDR3 is TGTGCCAGCAGCTTTTCAATAGCGGGAGTCCCCAATGAGCAGTTCTTC.